This T cell receptor beta chain is drawn from a study of shared clonotypes between healthy human individuals. Each replicate PCR on the sorted subsets used 200 to 250 ng DNA (around 30,000 T cell genomes). Measured with immunoSEQ multiplex PCR; TCRdb has only the in-frame clones, and not every one. The table has roughly 2 million clones, more than 90% seen once. Broader study findings: What rarefaction showed was incomplete sorted-subset sequencing despite large depth. Compared with memory subsets, naive subsets generally had larger estimated richness.

This clone was recorded only once. Its antigen is as yet unknown. This sample includes further DNA sequences coding for the same CDR3. The receptor was derived from a young man in good health. Sequenced: naive CD4+ T cells sorted from blood. Subset indicated: CD45RA+ positively selected.

CDR3 region: CASSLDRLSYEQYF. The CDR3, as DNA: TGTGCCAGCAGCTTAGATAGACTTTCCTACGAGCAGTACTTC. The J gene is TRBJ2-7, the V gene TRBV7-2; D gene ambiguous. Deletions cut 1 base from V and 1 base from J, with 8 bases between. Germline CDR1 SGHTA, CDR2 FQGNSA. There are 14 residues in the CDR3.